This TCR beta chain emerged from a study of blood T cell repertoires in COVID-19. Repertoires were generated with immunoSEQ multiplex PCR, while TCRdb's copy carries only in-frame clones and drops some. The sample contains fewer than 300,000 clones, approximately 90% of which appear only once. The CDR3 is 15 amino acids. In germline, CDR1 is SGHRS, CDR2 YFSETQ. V dropped 0 bases and J dropped 0 bases, with 7 bases sitting between them. V usage is TRBV5-1 and J usage is TRBJ1-5; D not certain. The sequence derives from a woman between 40 and 50 years old with acute COVID-19. Input material: PBMCs or T cells enriched from blood (not recorded which). In DNA form, the CDR3 reads TGCGCCAGCAGCTTGGGGGAGAATAGCAATCAGCCCCAGCATTTT. Translation: CASSLGENSNQPQHF.